This T cell receptor beta chain is from a study of blood T cell repertoires in COVID-19. The germline V gene encodes CDR1 SNHLY and CDR2 FYNNEI. The CDR3 consists of 14 residues. The V gene end was trimmed by 7 bases and the J gene end by 4 bases; junction bases not matched to a gene: 7. Assay used: immunoSEQ multiplex PCR; TCRdb lists only in-frame clones, some missing. The sample lists 150,000 to 200,000 clones, about 86% occurring once. This TCR came from a woman in her seventies with acute or convalescent COVID-19. The source material was peripheral blood. The chain has TRBV2 and TRBJ1-5; 7 bases fit TRBD1. CDR3 sequence (DNA): TGTGCCAGCACCGTGGGACAGAGAAATCAGCCCCAGCATTTT. Protein sequence: CASTVGQRNQPQHF.